This T cell receptor (beta chain) appears in the sequencing data of a study of blood T cells in healthy people across ages. This clonotype showed up just a few times. Next came a second PCR, run for about 7 to 12 cycles, which used a sample-barcoded 5' primer along with a J-beta primer mix. Each CDR3 protein is one row after TCRdb ran MiXCR on the 5' RACE reads. The sample holds 800,000 or so distinct CDR3 sequences, 20% to 25% seen once. This sample was also put to use in a study of T cells of mothers and their children.

The source material was blood. This TCR came from a boy younger than 18 in good health.

Here the CDR3 reads CASSFAPDSGGFF. The CDR3 DNA sequence: TGTGCCAGCAGCTTTGCCCCTGATAGCGGGGGCTTCTTC. The rearrangement joins TRBV7-8 to TRBJ2-1, with 9 bases that match TRBD2. The trim removed 3 bases at V and 16 bases at J, leaving 10 bases unmatched. From germline, CDR1 is SGHVS and CDR2 FQNEAQ. CDR3 length: 13 residues.